These 17 T cell receptor beta chains originate from one sample sequenced in a study of CD8 T cells in Susac syndrome. Roughly 0.5 to 1 ug RNA was reverse transcribed with random hexamers. TCRdb itself ran the immunoSEQ multiplex PCR reads through MiXCR, one entry per CDR3 protein. The sample records about 160,000 distinct CDR3 sequences, roughly 95% being singletons. The sample comprised CD4+ T cells from PBMCs. These TCRs come from a human donor with Susac syndrome.

In its sample, this clonotype was seen once. This sequence joins TRBV6-1 and TRBJ2-5; D is perhaps TRBD2 (6 bases). The germline V and J ends were trimmed by 10 bases and 5 bases, with 17 bases remaining between them. The CDR3 totals 13 residues. In germline, CDR1 is MNHNS, CDR2 SASEGT. CDR3 sequence reads: CAIRDPRGETQYF. The CDR3 region has the DNA TGTGCCATTCGGGATCCCCGGGGGGAGACCCAGTACTTC.

The chain employs TRBV5-1 and TRBJ2-1; the match to TRBD1 covers 7 bases. Trimming removed 4 bases from V and 6 bases from J; junction bases left unmatched: 10. This CDR3 has 15 amino acids. Germline loops: CDR1 SGHRS, CDR2 YFSETQ. Here the CDR3 DNA reads TGCGCCAGCAGCACCCCGGGACAGCTGGTCAATGAGCAGTTCTTC. This sequence encodes CASSTPGQLVNEQFF.

The V gene is TRBV4-1, the J gene TRBJ2-2, with TRBD2 identical over 7 bases. With V trimmed by 3 bases and J by 5 bases, 6 bases remained unmatched. CDR3 length: 15 residues. Germline CDR1 reads MGHRA; CDR2 reads YSYEKL. CDR3 DNA: TGCGCCAGCAGCCAGGGTCTAGCGGAGACCGGGGAGCTGTTTTTT. As protein: CASSQGLAETGELFF.

V gene TRBV10-3 combines with J gene TRBJ2-3, with D possibly being TRBD1 (5 bases). The CDR3 covers 15 residues. Looked up from germline, CDR1 is ENHRY and CDR2 is SYGVKD. Trimming stripped 8 bases from V and 2 bases from J, with 17 bases between. CDR3 in amino acids: CAIAQGMASTDTQYF. CDR3 coding DNA: TGTGCCATCGCTCAGGGAATGGCATCCACAGATACGCAGTATTTT.

This clonotype was recorded only once. This sequence joins TRBV10-3 and TRBJ2-1, with D perhaps assigned TRBD1 or TRBD2 (5 bases each). There are 13 residues in the CDR3. With 3 bases removed from V and 7 bases from J, the gap between germline ends came to 10 bases. The germline V gene has CDR1 ENHRY and CDR2 SYGVKD. The CDR3 coding sequence is TGTGCCATCAGTGATCAAGAGGGGAATGAGCAGTTCTTC. Its protein is CAISDQEGNEQFF.

The chain carries TRBV6-2 or TRBV6-3 and TRBJ1-2, with TRBD1 as a possible D gene (5 bases). From germline, CDR1 is MNHEY and CDR2 SVGEGT. The CDR3 sequence is 13 residues long. Trimming left V 6 bases short and J 7 bases short, with 15 bases between. CDR3 sequence: CASRVQDFGGYTF. The CDR3 DNA sequence: TGTGCCAGCAGAGTACAGGACTTTGGTGGCTACACCTTC.

The J gene is TRBJ2-1, the V gene TRBV29-1; 9 nucleotides line up with TRBD1. V lost 6 bases and J lost 2; bases outside the gene matches: 5. Per germline, CDR1 SQVTM and CDR2 ANQGSEA. CDR3 length: 14 residues. CDR3 residues: CSVLGQGTYNEQFF. CDR3 nucleotide sequence: TGCAGCGTCCTCGGACAGGGGACCTACAATGAGCAGTTCTTC.

The chain combines TRBV6-2 or TRBV6-3 with TRBJ2-1; 9 nucleotides line up with TRBD2. The CDR3 covers 16 residues. V shed 4 bases, J shed 4 bases, and the junction held 8 bases outside the gene matches. CDR1 MNHEY and CDR2 SVGEGT come from the germline V gene. CDR3 sequence reads: CASSSKSSGAYNEQFF. CDR3 bases: TGTGCCAGCAGTTCCAAATCTAGCGGGGCTTACAATGAGCAGTTCTTC.

This rearrangement joins TRBV7-2 to TRBJ2-5, with D perhaps TRBD2 (5 bases). V shed 5 bases and J shed 5 bases, with 15 bases lying between them. The CDR3 has 14 residues. The germline V gene has CDR1 SGHTA and CDR2 FQGNSA. The CDR3 reads CASSQAARRETQYF. CDR3 coding DNA: TGTGCCAGCAGCCAAGCGGCCAGAAGGGAGACCCAGTACTTC.

J is TRBJ1-2 and V is TRBV20-1, with TRBD1 matching 8 bases. Germline-derived CDR1 and CDR2 are DFQATT and SNEGSKA (reference sequence). V trimming: 7 bases; J trimming: 6 bases; junction bases outside the gene matches: 4. There are 11 residues in the CDR3. This CDR3 reads CSEQTGDGYTF. The DNA for the CDR3 is TGCAGTGAACAGACAGGGGATGGCTACACCTTC.

The gene calls are TRBV29-1 and TRBJ2-7, with TRBD1 matching 8 bases. V was pared by 7 bases and J by 6 bases, with 11 bases of the junction left unmatched. Per germline, CDR1 SQVTM and CDR2 ANQGSEA. This CDR3 comprises 13 residues. CDR3 amino acids: CSAASLTGGEQYF. The CDR3, as DNA: TGCAGCGCCGCGTCCCTAACAGGGGGCGAGCAGTACTTC.

The chain employs TRBV3-1 and TRBJ1-1; D gene ambiguous. From germline, CDR1 is LGHDT and CDR2 YNNKEL (reference sequence). Trimming took 3 bases from V and 1 from J, leaving 6 bases between them. This CDR3 contains 13 residues. CDR3 loop: CASSHLENTEAFF. CDR3 nucleotide sequence: TGTGCCAGCAGCCATTTGGAGAACACTGAAGCTTTCTTT. Combining the CDR3 with reference TRBV3-1 and TRBJ1-1 gives the whole variable domain DTAVSQTPKYLVTQMGNDKSIKCEQNLGHDTMYWYKQDSKKFLKIMFSYNNKELIINETVPNRFSPKSPDKAHLNLHINSLELGDSAVYFCASSHLENTEAFFGQGTRLTVV.

The genes are TRBV12-3 or TRBV12-4 and TRBJ2-2; 10 bases line up with TRBD2. The CDR3 runs to 13 residues. The junction had 1 base not matched to a gene; V was cut back by 6 bases and J by 6 bases. The CDR3 sequence: CASRTSGPGELFF. Here the CDR3 DNA reads TGTGCCAGCAGGACTAGCGGGCCCGGGGAGCTGTTTTTT.

CDR3 loop: CSALKRETQYF. The CDR3 nucleotides are TGCAGTGCACTAAAGAGGGAGACCCAGTACTTC. The chain employs TRBV20-1 and TRBJ2-5; D unresolved. The CDR3 covers 11 residues. Germline V gene data show CDR1 as DFQATT and CDR2 as SNEGSKA (reference sequence). The V end lost 6 bases, the J end lost 5 bases, and 10 bases lay between the germline ends.

V usage is TRBV5-1 and J usage is TRBJ2-6, with 8 bases identical to TRBD1. CDR3 size: 18 residues. Losses at the gene ends were 0 bases for V and 1 base for J; bases not matched to a gene: 6. The germline CDR1 and CDR2 sequences are SGHRS and YFSETQ. The CDR3 spells CASSLAIGQGSGANVLTF. CDR3 nucleotides: TGCGCCAGCAGCTTGGCTATCGGACAGGGTTCTGGGGCCAACGTCCTGACTTTC.

The rearrangement links TRBV28 to TRBJ1-2; 10 nucleotides match TRBD1. The junction had 5 bases not matched to a gene; V was cut back by 6 bases and J by 1 base. This CDR3 comprises 15 residues. Germline V CDR1 and CDR2: MDHEN, SYDVKM. The CDR3 protein is CASRTGGNLNYGYTF. DNA for the CDR3: TGTGCCAGCAGGACAGGGGGCAACCTTAACTATGGCTACACCTTC.

This chain joins TRBV7-8 and TRBJ2-3, with unresolved D. There are 16 residues in the CDR3. Looked up from germline, CDR1 is SGHVS and CDR2 is FQNEAQ. Trimming removed 1 base at V and 2 bases at J, with 13 bases between. CDR3 coding DNA: TGTGCCAGCAGCTTAGATTCCCTAATCCCCACAGATACGCAGTATTTT. This sequence encodes CASSLDSLIPTDTQYF.